A selection of T cell receptor beta chains follows, all from one sample in a study of CD8 T cells in ankylosing spondylitis. TCRdb used MiXCR to reprocess the 5' RACE reads, holding one entry per CDR3 protein. The data contain some 100,000 distinct CDR3 sequences, over 6.5% of them singletons. The sequenced sample was blood, either unsorted or a sorted T cell fraction (not recorded which). These receptors all come from a male donor with ankylosing spondylitis or in good health (not recorded which). Each CDR3 is given with its conserved first and last residue. D genes are given only for firm matches. Only part of the rows carry a size: once, few, many, or a class if the clone is expanded.

D: TRBD1; J: TRBJ1-2; V: TRBV6-5; size: many; DNA: TGTGCCAGCAGTTTGGACAGGCAGGGGAGCTATGGCTACACCTTC; CDR3: CASSLDRQGSYGYTF
D: -; J: TRBJ2-1; V: TRBV12-3/TRBV12-4; size: many; DNA: TGTGCCAGCAGTTTAAGCGGTGAGCAGTTCTTC; CDR3: CASSLSGEQFF
D: -; J: TRBJ1-6; V: TRBV19; size: many; DNA: TGTGCCAGTTGCGGACGGTATAATTCACCCCTCCACTTT; CDR3: CASCGRYNSPLHF
D: TRBD1; J: TRBJ1-6; V: TRBV19; size: few; DNA: TGTGCCAGTAGTATAGCCCGACAGGGGGCTAATTCACCCCTCCACTTT; CDR3: CASSIARQGANSPLHF
D: -; J: TRBJ2-3; V: TRBV29-1; size: many; DNA: TGCAGCGTTGAAGGTGGCAGGGTCAGGAGAGATACGCAGTATTTT; CDR3: CSVEGGRVRRDTQYF
D: -; J: TRBJ1-2; V: TRBV4-3; size: many; DNA: TGCGCCAGCAGCCAAGATCTTGCGGGCAACTATGGCTACACCTTC; CDR3: CASSQDLAGNYGYTF
D: -; J: TRBJ2-3; V: TRBV7-8; size: many; DNA: TGTGCCAGCAGCTTACCCCCGGGACCCCTGAAGGATACGCAGTATTTT; CDR3: CASSLPPGPLKDTQYF
D: TRBD2; J: TRBJ2-7; V: TRBV20-1; size: many; DNA: TGCAGTGCTAGGGGTGGGACTAGCGGGAGCTACGAGCAGTACTTC; CDR3: CSARGGTSGSYEQYF
D: TRBD2; J: TRBJ2-7; V: TRBV7-3; size: few; DNA: TGTGCCAGCAGCTTAACCCGCGGGGGGGTCTCCTACGAGCAGTACTTC; CDR3: CASSLTRGGVSYEQYF
D: -; J: TRBJ2-1; V: TRBV18; size: many; DNA: TGTGCCAGCTCACCAGGGAATAGAGTCAATGAGCAGTTCTTC; CDR3: CASSPGNRVNEQFF
D: -; J: TRBJ2-7; V: TRBV6-2/TRBV6-3; size: many; DNA: TGTGCCAGCGGGGGACACTATTACTACGAGCAGTACTTC; CDR3: CASGGHYYYEQYF
D: -; J: TRBJ1-1; V: TRBV12-3/TRBV12-4; size: many; DNA: TGTGCCAGCAGTTCCACGAGGGACACTGAAGCTTTCTTT; CDR3: CASSSTRDTEAFF
D: -; J: TRBJ1-3; V: TRBV4-3; size: few; DNA: TGCGCCAGCAGCCAAGCGCGCCGCTCTGGAAACACCATATATTTT; CDR3: CASSQARRSGNTIYF
D: -; J: TRBJ2-7; V: TRBV11-3; size: many; DNA: TGTGCCAGCAGCACCGACGGCTACGAGCAGTACTTC; CDR3: CASSTDGYEQYF
D: TRBD1; J: TRBJ2-7; V: TRBV5-6; size: many; DNA: TGTGCCAGCAGCTCGACAGGGGTGAACGAGCAGTACTTC; CDR3: CASSSTGVNEQYF
D: -; J: TRBJ1-3; V: TRBV12-3/TRBV12-4; size: many; DNA: TGTGCCAGCAGTTTAGTCTGGGTTAGCTCTGGAAACACCATATATTTT; CDR3: CASSLVWVSSGNTIYF
D: -; J: TRBJ2-1; V: TRBV4-3; size: many; DNA: TGCGCCAGCAGCCAAGATCTGCGCACCCAACGCTACAATGAGCAGTTCTTC; CDR3: CASSQDLRTQRYNEQFF
D: -; J: TRBJ2-1; V: TRBV24-1; size: many; DNA: TGTGCCACCAGTGAGGCAAACTCGCGCAATGAGCAGTTCTTC; CDR3: CATSEANSRNEQFF
D: -; J: TRBJ2-5; V: TRBV7-2; size: many; DNA: TGTGCCAGCAGCTTATTTGGAGAGACCCAGTACTTC; CDR3: CASSLFGETQYF
D: TRBD2; J: TRBJ2-7; V: TRBV4-2; size: many; DNA: TGTGCCAGCAGCCAGATAGCGGGAGGCTCCTACGAGCAGTACTTC; CDR3: CASSQIAGGSYEQYF
D: -; J: TRBJ2-7; V: TRBV20-1; size: -; DNA: TGCAGTGCTAGATACAGGGAGGACTACGAGCAGTACTTC; CDR3: CSARYREDYEQYF
D: -; J: TRBJ1-2; V: TRBV29-1; size: many; DNA: TGCAGCGTTTTAGCCCGGGACCCCCGGTGGAGCTATGGCTACACCTTC; CDR3: CSVLARDPRWSYGYTF
D: TRBD2; J: TRBJ2-5; V: TRBV10-3; size: -; DNA: TGTGCCATCAGCGACCTAGCGGGTAGGCAGACCCAGTACTTC; CDR3: CAISDLAGRQTQYF
D: -; J: TRBJ2-1; V: TRBV24-1; size: many; DNA: TGTGCCACCAGTGATTTTCCGGGAAGCCCCTACAATGAGCAGTTCTTC; CDR3: CATSDFPGSPYNEQFF
D: -; J: TRBJ2-3; V: TRBV5-4; size: many; DNA: TGTGCCAGCAGCGCCGATCTTGATACGCAGTATTTT; CDR3: CASSADLDTQYF
D: TRBD1; J: TRBJ2-7; V: TRBV20-1; size: many; DNA: TGCAGTGCCCGGAGGGACAGGGTCCCCTACGAGCAGTACTTC; CDR3: CSARRDRVPYEQYF
D: TRBD2; J: TRBJ2-4; V: TRBV4-3; size: many; DNA: TGCGCCAGCAGCCATTTTCCTAGCGGGGGCAAAAACATTCAGTACTTC; CDR3: CASSHFPSGGKNIQYF
D: TRBD1; J: TRBJ2-5; V: TRBV24-1; size: many; DNA: TGTGCCACCAGTGCTTTGGGACAGGGTGGTCAAGAGACCCAGTACTTC; CDR3: CATSALGQGGQETQYF
D: TRBD1; J: TRBJ1-2; V: TRBV29-1; size: many; DNA: TGCAGCGTTGAATCGGGACAGGGGGCGTCGGGCTATGGCTACACCTTC; CDR3: CSVESGQGASGYGYTF
D: -; J: TRBJ1-4; V: TRBV2; size: -; DNA: TGTGCCAGCCTCAGGGGAGCGGAATCAAAACTGTTTTTT; CDR3: CASLRGAESKLFF
D: TRBD1; J: TRBJ1-3; V: TRBV7-2; size: -; DNA: TGTGCCAGCAGCTTTCAACAGGGGACCGGAAACACCATATATTTT; CDR3: CASSFQQGTGNTIYF